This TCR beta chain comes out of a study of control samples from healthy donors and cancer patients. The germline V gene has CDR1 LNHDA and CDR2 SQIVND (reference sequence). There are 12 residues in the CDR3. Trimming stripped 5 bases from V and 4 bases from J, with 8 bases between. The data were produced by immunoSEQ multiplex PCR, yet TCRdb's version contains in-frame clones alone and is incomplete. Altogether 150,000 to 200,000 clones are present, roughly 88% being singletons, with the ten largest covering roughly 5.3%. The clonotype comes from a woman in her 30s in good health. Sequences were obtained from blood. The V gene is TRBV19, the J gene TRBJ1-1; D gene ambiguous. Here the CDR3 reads CASSPPTTEAFF. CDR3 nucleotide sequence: TGTGCCAGTAGTCCTCCGACCACTGAAGCTTTCTTT.